What follows are 26 T cell receptor beta chains derived from one specimen sequenced in a study of HIV-infected patients and healthy controls. Whole blood was used without fractionation, so all unsorted peripheral T cells were included. Alpha and beta constant-region primers primed reverse transcription of about 500 ng RNA. Separate chain-specific third strand synthesis with multiplexing indices produced the alpha and beta libraries. TCRdb itself ran the 5' RACE reads through MiXCR, one entry per CDR3 protein. The sample has approximately 15,000 distinct CDR3 sequences; around 5% are singletons. Sequenced input: blood. These receptor sequences come from an adult in good health.

By its share, this clonotype is medium-sized. The chain links TRBV4-3 to TRBJ2-7, with 10 nucleotides matching TRBD1. The CDR3 has 17 amino acids. J was trimmed by 2 bases and V by 3 bases; bases with no gene match: 10. CDR1 and CDR2 (germline): LGHNA, YSLEER. The CDR3 DNA follows: TGCGCCAGCAGCCATCGATTTAAGGGACAGGGGACCTACGAGCAGTACTTC. It encodes CASSHRFKGQGTYEQYF.

The sample holds many counts of this clonotype. The V gene is TRBV7-2, the J gene TRBJ1-2, with D possibly TRBD1 on 5 matching bases. Trimming left V 1 base short and J 7 bases short, with 13 bases between. CDR1 and CDR2 from the germline V gene are SGHTA and FQGNSA. The length of the CDR3 is 14 residues. The CDR3 DNA follows: TGTGCCAGCAGCTTAGAAGGGGCTCTTGCTGGCTACACCTTC. Translated: CASSLEGALAGYTF.

This clonotype qualifies as medium-sized. The chain employs TRBV11-2 and TRBJ2-5; 7 nucleotides line up with TRBD1. CDR3 length: 14 amino acids. Germline V lookup: CDR1 SGHAT, CDR2 FQNNGV. The trim removed 11 bases at V and 2 bases at J, leaving 11 bases unmatched. The CDR3 reads CAGTGRDSQETQYF. The CDR3 nucleotides read TGTGCCGGCACCGGCCGGGACAGTCAAGAGACCCAGTACTTC. Supplemented by reference TRBV11-2 and TRBJ2-5, the full variable domain reads EAGVAQSPRYKIIEKRQSVAFWCNPISGHATLYWYQQILGQGPKLLIQFQNNGVVDDSQLPKDRFSAERLKGVDSTLKIQPAKLEDSAVYLCAGTGRDSQETQYFGPGTRLLVL.

This clonotype was detected many times. Here the CDR3 DNA reads TGTGCCAGCAGTTACCCCGGCAGCGATGTGTCTGGGGCCAACGTCCTGACTTTC. Protein: CASSYPGSDVSGANVLTF. The chain is built from TRBV6-2 or TRBV6-3 and TRBJ2-6; no reliable D call. Trimming took 2 bases from V and 1 from J, leaving 15 bases between them. The germline CDR1 and CDR2 sequences are MNHEY and SVGEGT. CDR3 length: 18 residues.

This clonotype is medium-sized by share. The chain joins TRBV12-3 or TRBV12-4 to TRBJ1-5, with D unresolved. V was trimmed by 4 bases and J by 0 bases, leaving 13 bases between them. There are 16 residues in the CDR3. DNA of the CDR3: TGTGCCAGCAGTTCGGGCAGCCCGTATAGCAATCAGCCCCAGCATTTT. Translated: CASSSGSPYSNQPQHF.

In its sample, this clonotype was seen many times. The V gene is TRBV6-5, the J gene TRBJ2-3, with D possibly TRBD2 on 6 matching bases. The V and J ends lost 2 bases and 1 base respectively, with 13 bases between them. CDR3 length: 16 amino acids. Germline V gene sequence: CDR1 MNHEY, CDR2 SVGAGI. In nucleotides, the CDR3 is TGTGCCAGCAGTTACCTCTCTAGCGCCCGCACAGATACGCAGTATTTT. It yields the protein CASSYLSSARTDTQYF.

This clonotype has ten or more counts. The CDR3 DNA sequence: TGTGCCAGCAGCGTATTAGGACAGCAGAATTCACCCCTCCACTTT. Its protein product is CASSVLGQQNSPLHF. The V gene is TRBV9, the J gene TRBJ1-6, with TRBD1 as a possible D gene (6 bases). With 1 base removed from V and 7 bases from J, the gap between germline ends came to 12 bases. From germline, CDR1 is SGDLS and CDR2 YYNGEE. This CDR3 comprises 15 residues.

The genes are TRBV11-2 and TRBJ1-2; D not resolved. The germline V gene encodes CDR1 SGHAT and CDR2 FQNNGV. This CDR3 has 14 residues. V dropped 4 bases and J dropped 5 bases, with 14 bases sitting between them. CDR3 amino acids: CASSSNRAAYGYTF. The CDR3 region has the DNA TGTGCCAGCAGCTCTAACCGAGCAGCGTATGGCTACACCTTC.

This clonotype has a count of ten or more. The chain couples TRBV19 to TRBJ2-5; 8 nucleotides align to TRBD1. The CDR3 runs to 16 residues. From germline, CDR1 is LNHDA and CDR2 SQIVND (reference sequence). The J segment lost 5 bases and the V segment lost 5 bases, leaving 13 bases of the junction unmatched. CDR3 sequence reads: CASSLQTGAPGETQYF. In DNA, the CDR3 is TGTGCCAGTAGTCTCCAGACAGGGGCCCCCGGTGAGACCCAGTACTTC. Looking up the rest from reference TRBV19 and TRBJ2-5 gives the full variable domain: DGGITQSPKYLFRKEGQNVTLSCEQNLNHDAMYWYRQDPGQGLRLIYYSQIVNDFQKGDIAEGYSVSREKKESFPLTVTSAQKNPTAFYLCASSLQTGAPGETQYFGPGTRLLVL.

The rearrangement links TRBV7-8 to TRBJ2-3; 8 bases map to TRBD1. The CDR3 runs 15 residues. Germline V gene sequence: CDR1 SGHVS, CDR2 FQNEAQ. With V trimmed by 1 base and J by 5 bases, 5 bases remained unmatched. The CDR3 sequence is CASSLVGTGVDTQYF. The CDR3 DNA follows: TGTGCCAGCAGCTTAGTGGGGACAGGCGTAGATACGCAGTATTTT. Supplemented by reference TRBV7-8 and TRBJ2-3, the full variable domain reads GAGVSQSPRYKVAKRGQDVALRCDPISGHVSLFWYQQALGQGPEFLTYFQNEAQLDKSGLPSDRFFAERPEGSVSTLKIQRTQQEDSAVYLCASSLVGTGVDTQYFGPGTRLTVL.

The table lists this clonotype with many counts. This sequence joins TRBV5-5 and TRBJ1-2; no firm D call. Trimming shortened V by 0 bases and J by 4 bases, and 16 bases separated the two germline ends. Looked up from germline, CDR1 is SGHKS and CDR2 is YYEKEE (reference sequence). The CDR3 totals 16 residues. The CDR3 DNA follows: TGTGCCAGCAGCTTGGAGGACTATGGGAGAGGCTATGGCTACACCTTC. Translation: CASSLEDYGRGYGYTF.

In its sample, this clonotype was seen a few times. The V call is TRBV19, the J call TRBJ2-1; 8 nucleotides agree with TRBD2. The CDR3 has 14 amino acids. Germline V gene data show CDR1 as LNHDA and CDR2 as SQIVND (reference sequence). J lost 9 bases, V lost 4 bases, and 8 bases had no gene match. As DNA, the CDR3 is TGTGCCAGTAGTAGTCCGGGACTAGGTTTTGAGCAGTTCTTC. This encodes CASSSPGLGFEQFF.

Many counts were recorded for this clonotype. This chain joins TRBV7-9 and TRBJ1-5; TRBD1 is a possible D gene (6 bases). V lost 5 bases and J 0 bases, leaving 11 bases between the germline ends. The germline V gene encodes CDR1 SEHNR and CDR2 FQNEAQ (reference sequence). The CDR3 runs 15 residues. The CDR3 loop is CASSQGGASNQPQHF. The CDR3 coding sequence is TGTGCCAGCAGCCAAGGGGGGGCTAGCAATCAGCCCCAGCATTTT.

Ten or more counts support this clonotype. The V and J genes are TRBV5-1 and TRBJ2-3; tentatively, D is TRBD2 (7 bases). The V gene lost 4 bases and the J gene lost 2 bases, with 17 bases spanning the gap. CDR3 size: 16 residues. CDR1 and CDR2 from the germline V gene are SGHRS and YFSETQ. CDR3 DNA sequence: TGCGCCAGCAGCCTGGAGGGGGGGACGTCCACAGATACGCAGTATTTT. Its protein product is CASSLEGGTSTDTQYF.

The chain combines TRBV20-1 with TRBJ2-3; 11 bases map to TRBD2. The V segment lost 6 bases and the J segment 2 bases; nucleotides outside the gene matches: 16. The germline V gene has CDR1 DFQATT and CDR2 SNEGSKA (reference sequence). The CDR3 is 18 residues long. CDR3 sequence: CSATPLNLAGGTTDTQYF. DNA of the CDR3: TGCAGTGCGACCCCATTAAATTTAGCGGGGGGGACCACAGATACGCAGTATTTT.

This clonotype has ten or more counts. The chain uses TRBV7-8 and TRBJ2-1, with D unclear. Trimming pared 5 bases from V and 0 bases from J, leaving 14 bases between. This CDR3 region has 16 residues. In germline, CDR1 is SGHVS, CDR2 FQNEAQ. Here the CDR3 DNA reads TGTGCCAGCAGCCCGGCGAACCCGAGCTCCTACAATGAGCAGTTCTTC. Protein sequence: CASSPANPSSYNEQFF.

This clonotype was picked up many times. As DNA, the CDR3 is TGTGCCAGCAGTGAACGGCCAGTTTATGATGGCTACACCTTC. Protein: CASSERPVYDGYTF. The rearrangement links TRBV2 to TRBJ1-2, with D unclear. Germline V gene data show CDR1 as SNHLY and CDR2 as FYNNEI. CDR3 length: 14 residues. The V end was cut by 2 bases, the J end by 6 bases, with 13 bases between.

The V call is TRBV5-1, the J call TRBJ2-5; D might be TRBD1 (6 bases). The V gene lost 1 base and the J gene lost 2 bases, with 12 bases spanning the gap. Germline-derived CDR1 and CDR2 are SGHRS and YFSETQ. CDR3 size: 15 residues. CDR3 nucleotides: TGCGCCAGCAGCTTGTGGCAGGGGCCACAAGAGACCCAGTACTTC. This translates into CASSLWQGPQETQYF. The variable domain in full, with the rest retrieved from reference TRBV5-1 and TRBJ2-5, is KAGVTQTPRYLIKTRGQQVTLSCSPISGHRSVSWYQQTPGQGLQFLFEYFSETQRNKGNFPGRFSGRQFSNSRSEMNVSTLELGDSALYLCASSLWQGPQETQYFGPGTRLLVL.

This clonotype showed up many times. The CDR3 coding sequence is TGTGCCAGCAGCTTAGTACTCGGCGGGGGGGCCATTCCGTATTTT. It codes for CASSLVLGGGAIPYF. This chain links TRBV7-2 with TRBJ2-3, with 9 bases identical to TRBD2. The CDR3 is made up of 15 amino acids. After removal of 1 base from V and 14 bases from J, the junction contained 13 bases not matched to a gene. Germline values: CDR1 SGHTA, CDR2 FQGNSA. Based on the CDR3 plus reference TRBV7-2 and TRBJ2-3, the full variable domain is GAGVSQSPSNKVTEKGKDVELRCDPISGHTALYWYRQSLGQGLEFLIYFQGNSAPDKSGLPSDRFSAERTGGSVSTLTIQRTQQEDSAVYLCASSLVLGGGAIPYFGPGTRLTVL.

This clonotype rates as medium-sized. The chain links TRBV20-1 to TRBJ1-5; D gene unclear. Germline V lookup: CDR1 DFQATT, CDR2 SNEGSKA (reference sequence). With 6 bases removed from V and 0 bases from J, the gap between germline ends came to 12 bases. This CDR3 is 14 amino acids long. CDR3 DNA sequence: TGCAGTGCAGCTCAGACAAATAGCAATCAGCCCCAGCATTTT. Translated: CSAAQTNSNQPQHF.

Relative to its sample, this clonotype is medium-sized (0.01 to 0.1%). The chain uses TRBV6-2 or TRBV6-3 and TRBJ1-5; tentative D call: TRBD1 (5 bases). The V end lost 2 bases, the J end lost 2 bases, and 19 bases lay between the germline ends. Germline V gene data show CDR1 as MNHEY and CDR2 as SVGEGT. The CDR3 is 18 residues long. The CDR3 sequence: CASSYTQSDSARNQPQHF. CDR3 DNA: TGTGCCAGCAGTTACACTCAATCAGACAGCGCCCGCAATCAGCCCCAGCATTTT.

By share of the sample, this clonotype is medium-sized. V is TRBV10-3 and J is TRBJ2-5, with a possible D match to TRBD1 (5 bases). The CDR3 spans 13 residues. The V gene lost 11 bases and the J gene lost 4 bases, with 17 bases spanning the gap. CDR1 and CDR2 from the germline V gene are ENHRY and SYGVKD. CDR3 nucleotide sequence: TGTGCCGAGCCCGGTCCAGGGCGAGAGACCCAGTACTTC. Its protein is CAEPGPGRETQYF.

To note about this clonotype: A much larger clone differs by one base, so this may be a read error. The chain employs TRBV5-4 and TRBJ1-1; maybe TRBD1 (5 bases). The V end was cut by 2 bases, the J end by 1 base, with 9 bases between. The CDR3 loop spans 14 amino acids. The germline CDR1 and CDR2 sequences are SGHNT and YYREEE (reference sequence). The CDR3 here is CASSFGGGNTEAFF. The CDR3 DNA reads as TGTGCCAGCAGCTTTGGCGGGGGGAACACTGAAGCTTTCTTT.

This clonotype is judged medium-sized (0.01 to 0.1%). The chain is built from TRBV28 and TRBJ2-3; D is possibly TRBD1 (5 bases). The germline gives CDR1 MDHEN, CDR2 SYDVKM. V was clipped by 2 bases and J by 5 bases, with 11 bases between them. There are 14 residues in the CDR3. For the CDR3, the DNA is TGTGCCAGCAGTTTACTTGCAGGGTTAGATACGCAGTATTTT. Residues: CASSLLAGLDTQYF.

This clonotype was seen at least ten times. J is TRBJ1-1 and V is TRBV3-1; D is uncertain. This CDR3 is 15 amino acids long. The germline V and J ends were trimmed by 2 bases and 0 bases, with 10 bases remaining between them. Germline V gene lookup returns CDR1 LGHDT and CDR2 YNNKEL (reference sequence). The CDR3, as DNA: TGTGCCAGCAGCCAAATCCTTCGCATGAACACTGAAGCTTTCTTT. Protein: CASSQILRMNTEAFF.

At least ten counts were recorded for this clonotype. The chain joins TRBV20-1 to TRBJ2-3; TRBD2 aligns across 10 bases. V shed 3 bases, J shed 4 bases, and the junction held 7 bases outside the gene matches. Germline assignment: CDR1 DFQATT and CDR2 SNEGSKA (reference sequence). There are 15 residues in the CDR3. This chain's CDR3 is CSASFQRGGSDTQYF. CDR3 bases: TGCAGTGCTAGTTTCCAGCGGGGGGGTTCAGATACGCAGTATTTT.